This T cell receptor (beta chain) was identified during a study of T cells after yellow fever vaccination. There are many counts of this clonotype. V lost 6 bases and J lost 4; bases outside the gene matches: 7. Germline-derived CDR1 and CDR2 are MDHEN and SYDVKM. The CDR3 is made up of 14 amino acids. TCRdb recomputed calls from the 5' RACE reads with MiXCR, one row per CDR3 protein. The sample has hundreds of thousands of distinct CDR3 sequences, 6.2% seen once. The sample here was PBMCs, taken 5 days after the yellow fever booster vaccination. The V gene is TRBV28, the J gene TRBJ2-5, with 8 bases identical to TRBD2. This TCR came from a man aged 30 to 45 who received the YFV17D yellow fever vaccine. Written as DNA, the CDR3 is TGTGCCAGCAGGGATAGCGGGATCCTAGAGACCCAGTACTTC. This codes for CASRDSGILETQYF. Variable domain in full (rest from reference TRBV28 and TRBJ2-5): DVKVTQSSRYLVKRTGEKVFLECVQDMDHENMFWYRQDPGLGLRLIYFSYDVKMKEKGDIPEGYSVSREKKERFSLILESASTNQTSMYLCASRDSGILETQYFGPGTRLLVL.